This TCR beta chain was obtained from a study of blood T cell repertoires in COVID-19. Study as a whole: The cDNA or gDNA used as material had been derived from T cells, B-cell-depleted T cells, or PBMCs.

This CDR3 comprises 14 residues. Per the germline V gene, CDR1 is SGHTA and CDR2 is FQGNSA. V shed 3 bases and J 7 bases; nucleotides not matched to a gene: 7. In the original processing: Scientists estimated how many nucleated cells there were by amplifying reference gene primers. This table comes from immunoSEQ multiplex PCR, and its TCRdb copy is limited to in-frame clones, with some not included. V and J calls and clone size are given by that table; D and trimming were obtained from the DNA. Of about 200,000 clones listed, 85% are singletons. The sequenced sample consisted of PBMCs or T cells enriched from blood (not recorded which). The chain has TRBV7-2 and TRBJ2-3; 7 positions match TRBD2. The clonotype originates from a middle-aged man who had recovered from COVID-19. The CDR3 DNA is TGTGCCAGCAGCTTTGGTAGCGGGTTGAATACGCAGTATTTT. Amino acids: CASSFGSGLNTQYF.